The sequence of this T cell receptor beta chain was determined in a study of T cells in Graves' hyperthyroidism and ophthalmopathy. Overall study results and limits: Most expanded thyroid clonotypes above 0.001 recurred in blood.

TCR beta CDR3 regions were amplified from RNA transcripts. Using the HTBI primer set, a first-round RT-PCR was run on the TCR CDR3. Via MiXCR, TCRdb re-called the multiplex PCR reads, giving one row per CDR3 protein. The table shows about 700,000 distinct CDR3 sequences, with approximately 15% occurring only once. This clonotype was recorded many times. Antigen unknown. CDR1 is GTSNPN, CDR2 SVGIG, per germline (reference sequence). The CDR3 spans 15 residues. V trimming: 1 base; J trimming: 7 bases; junction bases outside the gene matches: 7. Patients were aged 18 to 65, had disease duration under 2 months, and had newly diagnosed hyperthyroidism. Exclusions: uncontrolled infection, other autoimmune disease, pregnancy, lactation.

Sample: blood. The clonotype was recovered from a woman between 18 and 30 years old with Graves' hyperthyroidism. This chain links TRBV30 with TRBJ2-7; 13 bases match TRBD2. The CDR3 DNA sequence: TGTGCCTGGAGTGCCGGGACTAGCGGGACTCGGGAGCAGTACTTC. Translated: CAWSAGTSGTREQYF.